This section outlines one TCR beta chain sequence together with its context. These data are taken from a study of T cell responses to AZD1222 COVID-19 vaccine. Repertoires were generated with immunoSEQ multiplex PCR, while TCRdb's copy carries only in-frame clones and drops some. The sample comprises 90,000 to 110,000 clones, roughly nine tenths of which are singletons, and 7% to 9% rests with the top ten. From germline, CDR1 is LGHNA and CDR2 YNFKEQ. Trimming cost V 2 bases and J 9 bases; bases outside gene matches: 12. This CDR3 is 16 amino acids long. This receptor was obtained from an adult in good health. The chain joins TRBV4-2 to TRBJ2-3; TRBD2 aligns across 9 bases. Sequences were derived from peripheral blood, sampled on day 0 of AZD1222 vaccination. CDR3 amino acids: CASSQQTSGSAWTQYF. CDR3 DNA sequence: TGTGCCAGCAGCCAACAGACTAGCGGCTCCGCCTGGACGCAGTATTTT.